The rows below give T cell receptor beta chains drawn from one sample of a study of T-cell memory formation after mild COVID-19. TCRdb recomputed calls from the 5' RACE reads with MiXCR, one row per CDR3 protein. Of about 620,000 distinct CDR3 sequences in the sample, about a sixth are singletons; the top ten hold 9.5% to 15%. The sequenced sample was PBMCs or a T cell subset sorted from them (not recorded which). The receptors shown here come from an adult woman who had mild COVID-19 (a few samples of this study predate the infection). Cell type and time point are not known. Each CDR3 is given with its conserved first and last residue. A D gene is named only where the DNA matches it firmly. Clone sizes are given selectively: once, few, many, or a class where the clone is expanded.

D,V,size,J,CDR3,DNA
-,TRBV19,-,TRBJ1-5,CASRATGAFNQPQHF,TGTGCCAGTAGAGCGACGGGCGCCTTCAATCAGCCCCAGCATTTT
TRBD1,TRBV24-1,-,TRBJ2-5,CATSDSWTGETQYF,TGTGCCACCAGTGACTCTTGGACAGGAGAGACCCAGTACTTC
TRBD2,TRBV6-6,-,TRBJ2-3,CASSYSHGEGADTQYF,TGTGCCAGCAGTTACTCACACGGGGAGGGAGCAGATACGCAGTATTTT
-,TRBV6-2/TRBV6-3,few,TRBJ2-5,CASSSPRDQETQYF,TGTGCCAGCAGTTCCCCCAGGGACCAAGAGACCCAGTACTTC
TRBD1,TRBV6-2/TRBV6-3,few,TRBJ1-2,CASSYPKSGQGVFDYGYTF,TGTGCCAGCAGTTACCCGAAGTCGGGACAGGGCGTATTTGACTATGGCTACACCTTC
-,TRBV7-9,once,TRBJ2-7,CASSRQASPYEQYF,TGTGCCAGCAGCCGACAGGCGTCCCCCTACGAGCAGTACTTC
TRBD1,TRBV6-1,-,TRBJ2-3,CASSELTGGADTQYF,TGTGCCAGCAGTGAACTGACAGGGGGGGCAGATACGCAGTATTTT
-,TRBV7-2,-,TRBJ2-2,CASSFPVGGNTGELFF,TGTGCCAGCAGCTTCCCGGTCGGAGGTAACACCGGGGAGCTGTTTTTT
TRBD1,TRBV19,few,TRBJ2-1,CASSPRGSEQFF,TGTGCCAGTAGTCCCAGGGGGAGTGAGCAGTTCTTC
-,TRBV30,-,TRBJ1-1,CAYSPRINTEAFF,TGTGCCTACTCACCCAGGATAAACACTGAAGCTTTCTTT
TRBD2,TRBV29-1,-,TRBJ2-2,CSADDGTSGIAGELFF,TGCAGCGCAGATGACGGGACTAGCGGGATAGCCGGGGAGCTGTTTTTT
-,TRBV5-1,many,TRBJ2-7,CASSLGGTTATYEQYF,TGCGCCAGCAGCCTCGGGGGAACGACAGCCACCTACGAGCAGTACTTC
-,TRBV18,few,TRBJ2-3,CASSPNTAVGDTQYF,TGTGCCAGCTCACCAAATACGGCAGTTGGAGATACGCAGTATTTT
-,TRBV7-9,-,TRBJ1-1,CASSLASRTGAFF,TGTGCCAGCAGCTTAGCCTCCCGTACCGGAGCTTTCTTT
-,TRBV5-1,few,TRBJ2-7,CASSLGLREQYF,TGCGCCAGCAGCCTCGGACTGCGGGAGCAGTACTTC
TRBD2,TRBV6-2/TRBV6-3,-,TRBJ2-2,CASTQRLAGAYTGELFF,TGTGCCAGCACCCAAAGACTAGCGGGCGCTTATACCGGGGAGCTGTTTTTT
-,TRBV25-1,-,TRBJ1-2,CASSGDVAGGYTF,TGTGCCAGCAGTGGGGACGTAGCGGGCGGCTACACCTTC
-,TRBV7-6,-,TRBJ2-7,CASSPTRESYEQYF,TGTGCCAGCAGCCCTACCAGGGAGTCCTACGAGCAGTACTTC
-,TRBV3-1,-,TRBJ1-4,CASSHKAAEKLFF,TGTGCCAGCAGCCATAAGGCTGCCGAAAAACTGTTTTTT
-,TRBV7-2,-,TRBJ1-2,CASSLGRVFDGYTF,TGTGCCAGCAGCTTAGGTCGGGTTTTTGATGGCTACACCTTC
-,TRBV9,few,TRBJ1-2,CASSELMVGGYTF,TGTGCCAGCAGCGAGCTTATGGTGGGTGGCTACACCTTC
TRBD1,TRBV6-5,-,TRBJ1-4,CASSYSGGQGGEKLFF,TGTGCCAGCAGTTACTCGGGGGGACAGGGAGGTGAAAAACTGTTTTTT
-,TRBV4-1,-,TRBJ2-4,CASSQPLRGAKNIQYF,TGCGCCAGCAGCCAACCGCTACGAGGGGCCAAAAACATTCAGTACTTC
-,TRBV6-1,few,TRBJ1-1,CASSEGTIRTFF,TGTGCCAGCAGTGAAGGGACGATAAGGACTTTCTTT
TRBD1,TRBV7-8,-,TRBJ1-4,CASSWAGGGDEKLFF,TGTGCCAGCAGCTGGGCAGGGGGCGGTGATGAAAAACTGTTTTTT
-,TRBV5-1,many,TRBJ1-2,CASSLGADYGYTF,TGCGCCAGCAGCTTGGGAGCGGACTATGGCTACACCTTC
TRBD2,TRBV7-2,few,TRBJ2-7,CASSPGLGAEQYF,TGTGCCAGCAGCCCCGGACTAGGGGCGGAGCAGTACTTC
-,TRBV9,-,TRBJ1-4,CASSVGQVWSNEKLFF,TGTGCCAGCAGCGTAGGACAGGTTTGGAGTAATGAAAAACTGTTTTTT
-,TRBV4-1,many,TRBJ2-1,CASSQLGATNYNEQFF,TGCGCCAGCAGCCAATTAGGGGCTACTAACTACAATGAGCAGTTCTTC
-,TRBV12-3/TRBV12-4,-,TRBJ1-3,CASTPLGDTIYF,TGTGCCAGCACCCCACTGGGGGACACCATATATTTT
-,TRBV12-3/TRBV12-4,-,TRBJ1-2,CASSLGDYYGYTF,TGTGCCAGCAGTTTAGGGGATTACTATGGCTACACCTTC
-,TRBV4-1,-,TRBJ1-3,CASSQVPGPSSGNTIYF,TGCGCCAGCAGCCAAGTCCCCGGCCCAAGCTCTGGAAACACCATATATTTT
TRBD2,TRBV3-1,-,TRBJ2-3,CASSPSGRETDTQYF,TGTGCCAGCAGCCCTAGCGGGAGGGAAACAGATACGCAGTATTTT
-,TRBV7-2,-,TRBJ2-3,CASSRGVSSTSTDTQYF,TGTGCCAGCAGCCGAGGGGTGAGCAGTACTAGCACAGATACGCAGTATTTT
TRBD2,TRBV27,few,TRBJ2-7,CASSLSSGGHYEQYF,TGTGCCAGCAGTCTCTCCAGCGGGGGGCACTACGAGCAGTACTTC
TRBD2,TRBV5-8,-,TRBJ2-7,CASSSDPSGRAQYEQYF,TGTGCCAGCAGCTCCGATCCTAGCGGGAGGGCCCAGTACGAGCAGTACTTC